The entry that follows covers one T cell receptor beta chain sequence. V shed 9 bases and J shed 6 bases, with 20 bases lying between them. The CDR3 spans 14 residues. From germline, CDR1 is LNHDA and CDR2 SQIVND (reference sequence). This record belongs to a study of T cell changes during pregnancy in multiple sclerosis. Profiling relied on immunoSEQ multiplex PCR, and the TCRdb table lists in-frame clones only, not all of them. The repertoire holds 30,000 to 45,000 clones, with 92% as singletons. The clonotype was recovered from a female donor in good health, enrolled as a control in a pregnancy study. Sequences were derived from CD4+ T cells from peripheral blood mononuclear cells, sampled in the third trimester of pregnancy. This rearrangement joins TRBV19 to TRBJ2-5, with D maybe TRBD1 (6 bases). The CDR3 reads CASGDITREKTQYF. The DNA for the CDR3 is TGTGCCAGCGGGGACATTACGAGGGAAAAGACCCAGTACTTC.